The 10 T cell receptor beta chains reported below all come from one sample, sequenced in a study of blood T cell repertoires in COVID-19. Produced via immunoSEQ multiplex PCR; TCRdb's table is partial and in-frame only. The table records 350,000 to 450,000 clones, 89% of them present only once. Sequencing was performed on peripheral blood. Every receptor here comes from a man aged 40-55 years with acute or convalescent COVID-19.

The V and J genes are TRBV5-1 and TRBJ2-7; possibly TRBD1 for D (6 bases). The CDR3 is made up of 16 amino acids. The V gene lost 6 bases and the J gene lost 1 base, with 20 bases spanning the gap. Germline-derived CDR1 and CDR2 are SGHRS and YFSETQ. The chain's CDR3 is CASNREWGTQSYEQYF. CDR3 in DNA: TGCGCCAGCAACCGAGAGTGGGGGACACAATCCTACGAGCAGTACTTC.

The rearrangement uses TRBV7-2 and TRBJ2-1, with 7 bases fitting TRBD1. In germline, CDR1 is SGHTA, CDR2 FQGNSA. Losses at the gene ends were 2 bases for V and 10 bases for J; bases not matched to a gene: 5. This CDR3 contains 13 residues. The CDR3 nucleotides are TGTGCCAGCAGCTTAAACTTAGGGGGCGAGCAGTTCTTC. Encoded protein: CASSLNLGGEQFF.

The chain has TRBV5-1 and TRBJ2-2; 7 nucleotides align to TRBD2. V gave up 2 bases and J gave up 5 bases; unmatched junction bases: 6. This CDR3 contains 15 residues. Germline CDR1 reads SGHRS; CDR2 reads YFSETQ. Written as DNA, the CDR3 is TGCGCCAGCAGCTTAGGAGGTAGCGGGACCGGGGAGCTGTTTTTT. It translates to CASSLGGSGTGELFF.

This clone was counted a few times. V usage is TRBV28 and J usage is TRBJ1-2, with 10 bases fitting TRBD1. This CDR3 is built from 17 residues. J was trimmed by 8 bases and V by 5 bases; bases with no gene match: 17. In germline, CDR1 is MDHEN, CDR2 SYDVKM. This chain's CDR3 is CASSPPWDRGTILGYTF. CDR3 bases: TGTGCCAGCAGTCCCCCGTGGGACAGGGGTACTATACTCGGCTACACCTTC.

CDR3 nucleotide sequence: TGCAGTGCTACAGGGATCTATGGCTACACCTTC. Translating it yields CSATGIYGYTF. The V gene is TRBV20-1, the J gene TRBJ1-2; tentative D call: TRBD1 (5 bases). Germline CDR1 reads DFQATT; CDR2 reads SNEGSKA (reference sequence). Trimming cost V 4 bases and J 4 bases, with 7 bases left between them. The CDR3 totals 11 residues.

V and J are TRBV7-8 and TRBJ2-7; TRBD2 matches 7 bases. Germline V gives CDR1 SGHVS, CDR2 FQNEAQ. The CDR3 has 15 residues. After removal of 5 bases from V and 4 bases from J, the junction contained 11 bases not matched to a gene. The CDR3 DNA sequence: TGTGCCAGCAGCCCTCAGGCTAGCGGAATTTACGAGCAGTACTTC. This translates into CASSPQASGIYEQYF.

The chain joins TRBV27 to TRBJ1-5, with D possibly being TRBD1 (6 bases). With 5 bases removed from V and 4 bases from J, the gap between germline ends came to 15 bases. This CDR3 comprises 15 residues. Germline V gene lookup returns CDR1 MNHEY and CDR2 SMNVEV (reference sequence). CDR3 region: CASSSTGLGNQPQHF. The CDR3 DNA follows: TGTGCCAGCAGTAGTACAGGGTTAGGGAATCAGCCCCAGCATTTT.

The rearrangement joins TRBV29-1 to TRBJ1-2; D remains ambiguous. Trimming left V 4 bases short and J 2 bases short, with 8 bases between. The germline V gene encodes CDR1 SQVTM and CDR2 ANQGSEA. The CDR3 totals 12 residues. Written as DNA, the CDR3 is TGCAGCGTTGTTAGCCAGAACTATGGCTACACCTTC. This sequence encodes CSVVSQNYGYTF.

This clone was seen a single time. CDR3 nucleotide sequence: TGTGCCAGCAGTCAATCCGGGACTAGCACAGATACGCAGTATTTT. This codes for CASSQSGTSTDTQYF. The V call is TRBV6-6, the J call TRBJ2-3; maybe TRBD2 (6 bases). The CDR3 length is 15 residues. Germline V lookup: CDR1 MNHNY, CDR2 SVGAGI (reference sequence). Trimming shortened V by 5 bases and J by 0 bases, and 12 bases separated the two germline ends.

In this sample, this clone turned up once. The J gene is TRBJ2-2, the V gene TRBV3-1 (or the pseudogene TRBV3-2), with 8 positions matching TRBD2. Per the germline V gene, CDR1 is LGHDT and CDR2 is YNNKEL (reference sequence). The CDR3 totals 16 residues. V gave up 1 base and J gave up 7 bases; unmatched junction bases: 8. This CDR3 is CASSQVELAVIGELFF. In nucleotides, the CDR3 is TGTGCCAGCAGCCAAGTGGAACTAGCGGTGATCGGGGAGCTGTTTTTT.